Each of the 10 T cell receptor beta chains below was sequenced from the same sample in a study of ipilimumab plus nivolumab after autologous stem cell transplantation. Repertoires were generated with immunoSEQ multiplex PCR, while TCRdb's copy carries only in-frame clones and drops some. Here the sample spans 20,000 to 30,000 clones, 86% being singletons. The sequences come from PBMCs, collected in a trial of ipilimumab plus nivolumab as post-transplant consolidation. The receptors originated from a male donor with diffuse large B-cell lymphoma.

V usage is TRBV18 and J usage is TRBJ2-3; 9 bases are shared with TRBD2. The germline V gene encodes CDR1 KGHSH and CDR2 LQKENI. V shed 5 bases, J shed 0 bases, and the junction held 6 bases outside the gene matches. The CDR3 is made up of 16 amino acids. CDR3 coding DNA: TGTGCCAGCTCATCCTCTAGCGGGGTGAGCACAGATACGCAGTATTTT. Encoded protein: CASSSSSGVSTDTQYF.

The chain couples TRBV7-2 to TRBJ2-5; 14 bases match TRBD2. Trimming at V came to 1 base and at J to 5 bases, leaving 3 bases not matched to a gene. CDR3 length: 16 amino acids. CDR1 is SGHTA and CDR2 is FQGNSA in the germline V gene. This CDR3 is CASSLGLAGGWETQYF. CDR3 sequence (DNA): TGTGCCAGCAGCTTAGGACTAGCGGGGGGGTGGGAGACCCAGTACTTC.

The chain joins TRBV19 to TRBJ1-1, with D possibly being TRBD1 (6 bases). The germline gives CDR1 LNHDA, CDR2 SQIVND (reference sequence). V was pared by 0 bases and J by 1 base, with 9 bases between. There are 15 residues in the CDR3. The CDR3 sequence: CASSIEGHQNTEAFF. The CDR3, as DNA: TGTGCCAGTAGTATAGAGGGACATCAGAACACTGAAGCTTTCTTT.

V usage is TRBV5-1 and J usage is TRBJ2-5; tentative D call: TRBD1 (6 bases). V was trimmed by 1 base and J by 5 bases, leaving 12 bases between them. This CDR3 is 14 amino acids long. CDR1 and CDR2 from the germline V gene are SGHRS and YFSETQ. The CDR3 DNA sequence: TGCGCCAGCAGCTTGCTGGGGGCGGGTGAGACCCAGTACTTC. It codes for CASSLLGAGETQYF.

In this sample, this clone turned up once. The V and J genes are TRBV6-5 and TRBJ2-7; possible D gene TRBD2, 5 bases. CDR1 is MNHEY, CDR2 SVGAGI, per germline. V lost 2 bases and J 2 bases, leaving 13 bases between the germline ends. There are 15 residues in the CDR3. The chain's CDR3 is CASSYQSHGAYEQYF. The CDR3 bases are TGTGCCAGCAGTTACCAGTCGCACGGGGCCTACGAGCAGTACTTC.

This rearrangement joins TRBV5-1 to TRBJ2-3; 11 nucleotides agree with TRBD2. V lost 4 bases, J lost 1 base, and 8 bases stayed unmatched. The length of the CDR3 is 17 residues. Germline V gene sequence: CDR1 SGHRS, CDR2 YFSETQ. CDR3: CASSKATSGGGTDTQYF. CDR3 sequence (DNA): TGCGCCAGCAGCAAGGCCACTAGCGGGGGTGGCACAGATACGCAGTATTTT.

This sequence joins TRBV5-1 and TRBJ2-7; D is uncertain. CDR1 is SGHRS and CDR2 is YFSETQ in the germline V gene. The CDR3 has 14 residues. Between the trimmed V and J ends, which lost 10 bases and 1 base, there was a span of 18 bases. The CDR3 nucleotides read TGCGCCCTCCTAAACCCCCCTCGGTCCTACGAGCAGTACTTC. Protein sequence: CALLNPPRSYEQYF.

J is TRBJ1-5 and V is TRBV9; TRBD1 is a possible D gene (6 bases). Germline lookup yields CDR1 SGDLS and CDR2 YYNGEE. Trimming shortened V by 2 bases and J by 4 bases, and 13 bases separated the two germline ends. The CDR3 is 15 amino acids. The CDR3 loop is CASSVSGQRNQPQHF. In DNA form, the CDR3 reads TGTGCCAGCAGCGTTTCAGGACAGAGGAATCAGCCCCAGCATTTT.

J is TRBJ1-4 and V is TRBV30, with D maybe TRBD1 (5 bases). CDR1 and CDR2 from the germline V gene are GTSNPN and SVGIG (reference sequence). V lost 3 bases to trimming and J lost 4 bases, with 12 bases between them. The CDR3 is 14 residues long. CDR3 sequence (DNA): TGTGCCTGGAGCCCGCCGGGGGTTAATGAAAAACTGTTTTTT. Residues: CAWSPPGVNEKLFF.

The CDR3 region is CASSLVTAEAFF. The DNA of the CDR3 is TGTGCCAGCAGCTTAGTTACAGCGGAAGCTTTCTTT. The V gene is TRBV7-9, the J gene TRBJ1-1; D remains unclear. With 1 base removed from V and 8 bases from J, the gap between germline ends came to 8 bases. Germline V gene sequence: CDR1 SEHNR, CDR2 FQNEAQ (reference sequence). This CDR3 is built from 12 residues.